The 5 T cell receptor beta chains in this list originate from one sample, sequenced in a study of patients and donors after allogeneic stem cell transplantation (dated by TCRdb to about 2020). Library preparation employed RT-PCR. Sequencing took place on a NextSeq 550. The public reads were run again by TCRdb, first through fastp at Q25 and then through MiXCR, and only productive beta chains were kept. Rows with a matching CDR3 protein are joined into one entry that keeps the most common DNA and genes. The sample table lists about 200,000 distinct CDR3 sequences, around two fifths of them with a count of one. Together, the top ten hold less than 40% of the sample. The specimen was blood, either unsorted or a sorted T cell fraction (not recorded which). The receptors were sampled from a human donor who was either an allogeneic HSCT recipient or a stem cell or donor lymphocyte infusion donor (not recorded which). It is not recorded whose cells these are; they may come from a transplant donor.

This chain links TRBV5-1 with TRBJ1-1; D remains unclear. This CDR3 has 11 residues. Trimming stripped 5 bases from V and 5 bases from J, with 7 bases between. From germline, CDR1 is SGHRS and CDR2 YFSETQ. The CDR3 loop reads CASRRETEAFF. The CDR3 bases are TGCGCCAGCAGGAGGGAGACTGAAGCTTTCTTT.

This clonotype was counted between two and nine times. The chain links TRBV29-1 to TRBJ1-1, with D perhaps TRBD1 (6 bases). The germline CDR1 and CDR2 sequences are SQVTM and ANQGSEA. The CDR3 is 13 amino acids. V gave up 6 bases and J gave up 0 bases, with 11 bases separating them. CDR3 sequence: CSVGQPMNTEAFF. CDR3 DNA: TGCAGCGTCGGACAGCCCATGAACACTGAAGCTTTCTTT.

The chain is built from TRBV7-9 and TRBJ2-7, with D perhaps TRBD2 (6 bases). The V gene's germline CDR1 is SEHNR and CDR2 FQNEAQ (reference sequence). The V gene lost 4 bases and the J gene lost 2 bases, with 9 bases spanning the gap. This CDR3 has 13 amino acids. CDR3 bases: TGTGCCAGCAGCTCAGGACTAACCTACGAGCAGTACTTC. This gives the protein CASSSGLTYEQYF.

The rearrangement uses TRBV29-1 and TRBJ1-1, with unresolved D. V was clipped by 4 bases and J by 1 base, with 10 bases between them. Germline V gene sequence: CDR1 SQVTM, CDR2 ANQGSEA. The CDR3 extends over 13 amino acids. CDR3 loop: CSVGRLPNTEAFF. The DNA of the CDR3 is TGCAGCGTTGGACGTCTTCCGAACACTGAAGCTTTCTTT.

This sequence joins TRBV12-3 or TRBV12-4 and TRBJ1-1; the D gene is possibly TRBD1 (5 bases). This CDR3 is built from 12 residues. V was trimmed by 6 bases and J by 4 bases, leaving 9 bases between them. CDR3 nucleotide sequence: TGTGCCAGCAGAGGGGAGGGCACTGAAGCTTTCTTT. Translating it yields CASRGEGTEAFF.